A selection of T cell receptor beta chains follows, all from one sample in a study of T cell repertoires in cytomegalovirus infection. One entry per CDR3 protein results from TCRdb running MiXCR on the reads. The table shows approximately 1,000,000 distinct CDR3 sequences, with roughly 30% occurring only once. Their antigen targets remain unknown. Source: cultured CD8+ T cells from PBMCs, taken from culture after CMV antigen stimulation. These TCRs come from a human donor in good health (CMV status not recorded). Some clones in this sample may be carry-over from other donors' samples. Each CDR3 is given with its conserved first and last residue. The D gene is left open where the match is weak. Expanded clones get a size class; other rows say once, few or many, or leave the size out.

TRBD2,many,TRBJ2-7,TRBV7-2,TGTGCCAGCAGCCCCCAAGCGGGGGATAATTACGAGCAGTACTTC,CASSPQAGDNYEQYF
-,-,TRBJ1-1,TRBV2,TGTGCCAGCTCCTGGAGCCAGACAGGTGGGATTGAAGCTTTCTTT,CASSWSQTGGIEAFF
TRBD1,few,TRBJ1-4,TRBV7-8,TGTGCCAGCAGCTTAGTCTCCCCCGGGACAGGGACGAAGGATGAAAAACTGTTTTTT,CASSLVSPGTGTKDEKLFF
-,-,TRBJ2-3,TRBV29-1,TGCAGCGTTGAGGAGGGTTTCATAGGAACAGATACGCAGTATTTT,CSVEEGFIGTDTQYF
-,-,TRBJ2-1,TRBV4-1,TGCGCCAGCAGCCCTGGGCAACGCTACAATGAGCAGTTCTTC,CASSPGQRYNEQFF
-,-,TRBJ2-2,TRBV20-1,TGCAGTGCTAGCTCACGGGACACCGGGGAGCTGTTTTTT,CSASSRDTGELFF
-,-,TRBJ2-6,TRBV6-1,TGTGCCAGCAGCTCCATTCCCCTCTCTGGGGCCAACGTCCTGACTTTC,CASSSIPLSGANVLTF
TRBD1,few,TRBJ2-1,TRBV5-4,TGTGCCAGCAGCTTGACGTGGACAGGGTCAACTGAGCAGTTCTTC,CASSLTWTGSTEQFF
-,-,TRBJ2-5,TRBV5-6,TGTGCCAGCAGCTTGAATAGCGGCCCAAGGGAGACCCAGTACTTC,CASSLNSGPRETQYF
TRBD1,few,TRBJ1-2,TRBV4-1,TGCGCCAGCAGCCAGACGGACAGGCTAATGAGCTATGGCTACACCTTC,CASSQTDRLMSYGYTF
-,-,TRBJ2-3,TRBV7-9,TGTGCCAGAAACAGGGATAGCACAGATACGCAGTATTTT,CARNRDSTDTQYF
-,many,TRBJ1-5,TRBV7-2,TGTGCCAGCAGCTTGGAGGAGGGTGGCGGTCAGCCCCAGCATTTT,CASSLEEGGGQPQHF
-,-,TRBJ2-7,TRBV5-5,TGTGCCAGCAGCTTGGAGGAATTCTCCTACGAGCAGTACTTC,CASSLEEFSYEQYF
-,-,TRBJ1-1,TRBV7-4,TGTGCCAGCGGCGTTCTAGGACAGTTAGAAGCTTTCTTT,CASGVLGQLEAFF
-,-,TRBJ2-1,TRBV12-5,TGTGCTAGTGGCCAGGGCCCTTCGGGCTCCTACAATGAGCAGTTCTTC,CASGQGPSGSYNEQFF
-,few,TRBJ2-5,TRBV12-3/TRBV12-4,TGTGCCAGCAGTTTAATGAGGGGACAAGAGACCCAGTACTTC,CASSLMRGQETQYF
TRBD2,-,TRBJ2-1,TRBV27,TGTGCCAGCAGTTTAGAGGCTAGCGGGGGTAAGGATGAGCAGTTCTTC,CASSLEASGGKDEQFF
-,many,TRBJ2-2,TRBV6-1,TGTGCCAGCAGTGATTGGGGACTGGGGCGAGGCACCGGGGAGCTGTTTTTT,CASSDWGLGRGTGELFF
-,few,TRBJ2-5,TRBV6-6,TGTGCCAGCAGTTACCCCCCGGGGAGGAAAGAGACCCAGTACTTC,CASSYPPGRKETQYF
-,many,TRBJ1-2,TRBV10-3,TGTGCCATCAACGGCGGAGAGGGCTACACCTTC,CAINGGEGYTF
-,many,TRBJ2-2,TRBV7-8,TGTGCCAGCAGCCCCCAAGTAGGCCGACCCGCGAACACCGGGGAGCTGTTTTTT,CASSPQVGRPANTGELFF
-,many,TRBJ1-6,TRBV6-1,TGTGCCAGCAGTGAAGCCGGGGGCGCTAAGTCACCCCTCCACTTT,CASSEAGGAKSPLHF
-,many,TRBJ1-2,TRBV7-9,TGTGCCAGCAGCCCTCTAGGGGGTGGCTACACCTTC,CASSPLGGGYTF
TRBD1,-,TRBJ1-1,TRBV27,TGTGCCAGCAGTCTCCCGGGACAGGGAAGGGGAACTGAAGCTTTCTTT,CASSLPGQGRGTEAFF
-,-,TRBJ2-1,TRBV4-1,TGCGCCAGCAGCCAAGAGGGTAGCCAGGGTGCCCTAAGCTCCTACAATGAGCAGTTCTTC,CASSQEGSQGALSSYNEQFF
-,many,TRBJ1-1,TRBV7-2,TGTGCCAGCAGCCCCCCGGGGGGTTTAGAAGCTTTCTTT,CASSPPGGLEAFF
TRBD1,few,TRBJ1-2,TRBV6-1,TGTGCCAGCAGCGCGTATCCCGGGACAGACGGCTATGGCTACACCTTC,CASSAYPGTDGYGYTF
-,-,TRBJ1-1,TRBV6-2/TRBV6-3,TGTGCCAGCATCCCTACTGTGGGCATGAACACTGAAGCTTTCTTT,CASIPTVGMNTEAFF
TRBD1,-,TRBJ1-2,TRBV5-6,TGTGCCAGCAGCTATGCAGGGGGCGTTGGCTACACCTTC,CASSYAGGVGYTF
-,many,TRBJ2-1,TRBV7-9,TGTGCCAGCAGCCCCCGACGGTACCCATTTGTCAATGAGCAGTTCTTC,CASSPRRYPFVNEQFF
TRBD1,-,TRBJ2-3,TRBV19,TGTGCCTCAACTGATTGGGCAGGGGGCGCCCCCGGGACGCAGTATTTT,CASTDWAGGAPGTQYF
TRBD2,few,TRBJ2-5,TRBV7-8,TGTGCCAGCAGCTACGGACTAGCGGGGGGGGAAAGTCGGGAAGAGACCCAGTACTTC,CASSYGLAGGESREETQYF
TRBD1,few,TRBJ2-1,TRBV12-3/TRBV12-4,TGTGCCAGCAGGCCGACAGGGTTCTATGAGCAGTTCTTC,CASRPTGFYEQFF
-,few,TRBJ2-1,TRBV6-6,TGTGCCAGCAGTTACGGGCAGGGCGAGCAGTTCTTC,CASSYGQGEQFF
-,many,TRBJ2-7,TRBV7-9,TGTGCCAGCAGCCCTAATCGAGGCCCATACGAGCAGTACTTC,CASSPNRGPYEQYF
TRBD1,few,TRBJ1-4,TRBV19,TGTGCCAGTAGTATAGACCCGGACAGGCCCCCGAAGGATGAAAAACTGTTTTTT,CASSIDPDRPPKDEKLFF
-,-,TRBJ1-1,TRBV11-2,TGTGCCAGCAGCTTAGCCCGGGCTAACACTGAAGCTTTCTTT,CASSLARANTEAFF
-,-,TRBJ2-3,TRBV20-1,TGCAGTGCTAGAGGGGGGGCCATGAGCACAGATACGCAGTATTTT,CSARGGAMSTDTQYF
-,-,TRBJ1-2,TRBV7-9,TGTGCCAGCAGCGGACCCCAGGGAAACTATGGCTACACCTTC,CASSGPQGNYGYTF
-,-,TRBJ2-3,TRBV4-1,TGCGCCAGCAGCCATTCACCACCAAGGGGGGGAAGCACAGATACGCAGTATTTT,CASSHSPPRGGSTDTQYF
-,few,TRBJ1-1,TRBV14,TGTGCCAGCAGCGATATGGCTATCAGCACTGAAGCTTTCTTT,CASSDMAISTEAFF
-,-,TRBJ1-1,TRBV6-2/TRBV6-3,TGTGCCAGCAGTGGCAGGGACAAAGAAGCTTTCTTT,CASSGRDKEAFF
-,once,TRBJ2-3,TRBV27,TGTGCCAGCAGTTTTCGGGCCCAGACAGATACGCAGTATTTT,CASSFRAQTDTQYF
TRBD1,-,TRBJ1-2,TRBV11-2,TGTGCCAGCCCGGACAGGGTCTATGGCTACACCTTC,CASPDRVYGYTF
-,-,TRBJ2-5,TRBV10-1,TGCGCCAGCAGTACGGCTTTAGACGAAGAGACCCAGTACTTC,CASSTALDEETQYF
TRBD2,few,TRBJ2-2,TRBV25-1,TGTGCCAGCAAAGGTGAGGGACACCCTCGACTAGCGGGAGTCACCGGGGAGCTGTTTTTT,CASKGEGHPRLAGVTGELFF
-,few,TRBJ1-2,TRBV20-1,TGCAGTGCCCCCCAACGGCAGGGTCCCTATGGCTACACCTTC,CSAPQRQGPYGYTF
-,few,TRBJ1-6,TRBV4-2,TGTGCCAGCAGCCAAGATATTGGGTACAATTCACCCCTCCACTTT,CASSQDIGYNSPLHF